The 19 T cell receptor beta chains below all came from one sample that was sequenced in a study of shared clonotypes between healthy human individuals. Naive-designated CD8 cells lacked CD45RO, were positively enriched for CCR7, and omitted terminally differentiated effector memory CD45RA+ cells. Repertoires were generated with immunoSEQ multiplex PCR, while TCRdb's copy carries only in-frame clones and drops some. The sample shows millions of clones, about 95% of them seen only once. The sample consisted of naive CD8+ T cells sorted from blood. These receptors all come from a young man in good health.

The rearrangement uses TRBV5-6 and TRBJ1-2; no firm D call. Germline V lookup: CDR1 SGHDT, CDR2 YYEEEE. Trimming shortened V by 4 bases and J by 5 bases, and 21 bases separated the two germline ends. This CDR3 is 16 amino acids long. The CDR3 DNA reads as TGTGCCAGCAGCGTGGATAGGACCTCACGGGATTATGGCTACACCTTC. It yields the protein CASSVDRTSRDYGYTF.

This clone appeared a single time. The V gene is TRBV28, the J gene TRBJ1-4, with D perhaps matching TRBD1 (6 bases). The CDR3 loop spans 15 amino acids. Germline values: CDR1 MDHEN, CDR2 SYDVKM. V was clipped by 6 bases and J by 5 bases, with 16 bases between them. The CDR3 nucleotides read TGTGCCAGCAGGAAATACGACAGGAAAAATGAAAAACTGTTTTTT. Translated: CASRKYDRKNEKLFF.

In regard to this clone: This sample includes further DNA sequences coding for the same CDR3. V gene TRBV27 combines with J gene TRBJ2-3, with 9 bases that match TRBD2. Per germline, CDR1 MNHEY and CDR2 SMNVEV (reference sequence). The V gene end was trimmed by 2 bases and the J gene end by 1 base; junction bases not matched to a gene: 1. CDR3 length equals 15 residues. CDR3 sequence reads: CASSLASGGTDTQYF. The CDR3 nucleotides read TGTGCCAGCAGTTTAGCTAGCGGGGGCACAGATACGCAGTATTTT.

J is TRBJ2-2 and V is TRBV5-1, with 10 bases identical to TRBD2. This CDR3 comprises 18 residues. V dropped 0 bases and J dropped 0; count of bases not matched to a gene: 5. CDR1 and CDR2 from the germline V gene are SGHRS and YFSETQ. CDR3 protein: CASSLELAGVSNTGELFF. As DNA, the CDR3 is TGCGCCAGCAGCTTGGAGCTAGCGGGGGTATCGAACACCGGGGAGCTGTTTTTT. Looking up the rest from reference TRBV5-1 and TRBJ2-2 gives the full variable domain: KAGVTQTPRYLIKTRGQQVTLSCSPISGHRSVSWYQQTPGQGLQFLFEYFSETQRNKGNFPGRFSGRQFSNSRSEMNVSTLELGDSALYLCASSLELAGVSNTGELFFGEGSRLTVL.

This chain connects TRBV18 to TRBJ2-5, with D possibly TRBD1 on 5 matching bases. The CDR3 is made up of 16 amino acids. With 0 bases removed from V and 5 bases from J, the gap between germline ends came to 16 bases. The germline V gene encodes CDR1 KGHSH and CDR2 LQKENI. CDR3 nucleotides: TGTGCCAGCTCACCACCTAGGGGTTACGAGGTGGAGACCCAGTACTTC. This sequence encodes CASSPPRGYEVETQYF.

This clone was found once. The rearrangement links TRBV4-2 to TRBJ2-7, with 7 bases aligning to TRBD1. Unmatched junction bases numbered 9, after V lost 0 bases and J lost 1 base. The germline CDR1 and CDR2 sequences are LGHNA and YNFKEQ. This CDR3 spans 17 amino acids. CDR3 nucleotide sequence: TGTGCCAGCAGCCAAGAAAGTTATAGGGACAGTTCCTACGAGCAGTACTTC. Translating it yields CASSQESYRDSSYEQYF.

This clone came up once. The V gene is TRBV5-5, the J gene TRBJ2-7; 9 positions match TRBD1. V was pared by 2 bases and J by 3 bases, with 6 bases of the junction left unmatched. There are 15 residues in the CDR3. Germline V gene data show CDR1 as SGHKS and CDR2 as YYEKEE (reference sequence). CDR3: CASSFSRTGDYEQYF. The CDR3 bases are TGTGCCAGCAGCTTCTCGAGGACAGGGGACTACGAGCAGTACTTC. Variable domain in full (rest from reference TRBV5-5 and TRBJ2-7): DAGVTQSPTHLIKTRGQQVTLRCSPISGHKSVSWYQQVLGQGPQFIFQYYEKEERGRGNFPDRFSARQFPNYSSELNVNALLLGDSALYLCASSFSRTGDYEQYFGPGTRLTVT.

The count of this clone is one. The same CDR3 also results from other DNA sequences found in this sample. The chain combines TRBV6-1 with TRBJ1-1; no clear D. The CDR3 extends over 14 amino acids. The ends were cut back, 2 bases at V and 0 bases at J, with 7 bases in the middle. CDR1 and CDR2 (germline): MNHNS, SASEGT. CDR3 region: CASSEWEVNTEAFF. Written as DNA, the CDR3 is TGTGCCAGCAGTGAATGGGAAGTGAACACTGAAGCTTTCTTT.

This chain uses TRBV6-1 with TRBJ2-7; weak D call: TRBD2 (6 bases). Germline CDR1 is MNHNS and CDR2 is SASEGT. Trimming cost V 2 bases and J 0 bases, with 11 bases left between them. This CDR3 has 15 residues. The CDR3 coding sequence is TGTGCCAGCAGTGAAACGGGAGACAGCTCCTACGAGCAGTACTTC. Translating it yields CASSETGDSSYEQYF.

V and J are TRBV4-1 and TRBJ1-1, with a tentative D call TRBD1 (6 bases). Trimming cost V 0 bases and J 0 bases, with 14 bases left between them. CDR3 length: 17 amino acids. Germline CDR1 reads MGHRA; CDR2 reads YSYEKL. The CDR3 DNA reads TGCGCCAGCAGCCAAGATCCCCCGGGGGCCATGAACACTGAAGCTTTCTTT. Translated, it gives CASSQDPPGAMNTEAFF.

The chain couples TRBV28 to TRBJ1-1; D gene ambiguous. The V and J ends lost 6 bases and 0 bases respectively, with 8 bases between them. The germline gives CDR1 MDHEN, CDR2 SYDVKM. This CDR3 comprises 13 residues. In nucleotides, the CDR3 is TGTGCCAGCAGGCTAGGATTGAACACTGAAGCTTTCTTT. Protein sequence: CASRLGLNTEAFF.

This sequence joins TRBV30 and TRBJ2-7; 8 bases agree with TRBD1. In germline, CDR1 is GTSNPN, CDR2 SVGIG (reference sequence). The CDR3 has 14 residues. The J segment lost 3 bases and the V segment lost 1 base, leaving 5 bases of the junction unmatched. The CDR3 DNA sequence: TGTGCCTGGAGTGGACAGGGGCCTTTCTACGAGCAGTACTTC. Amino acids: CAWSGQGPFYEQYF.

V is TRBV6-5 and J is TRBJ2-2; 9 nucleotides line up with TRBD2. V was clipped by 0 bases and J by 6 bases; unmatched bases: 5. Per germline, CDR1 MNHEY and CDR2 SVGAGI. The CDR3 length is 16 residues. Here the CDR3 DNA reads TGTGCCAGCAGTTACTCGGCTAGCGGGGAGGCCGGGGAGCTGTTTTTT. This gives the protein CASSYSASGEAGELFF.

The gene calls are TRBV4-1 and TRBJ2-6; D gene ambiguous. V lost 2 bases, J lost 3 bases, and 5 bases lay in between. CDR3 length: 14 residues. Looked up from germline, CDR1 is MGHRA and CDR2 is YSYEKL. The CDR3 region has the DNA TGCGCCAGCAGCCAATTTGGTGGGGCCAACGTCCTGACTTTC. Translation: CASSQFGGANVLTF.

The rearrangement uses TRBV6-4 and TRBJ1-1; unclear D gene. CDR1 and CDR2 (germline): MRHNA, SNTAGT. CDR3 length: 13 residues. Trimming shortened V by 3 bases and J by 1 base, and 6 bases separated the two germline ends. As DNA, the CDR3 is TGTGCCAGCAGTGATGGACGGAACACTGAAGCTTTCTTT. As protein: CASSDGRNTEAFF.

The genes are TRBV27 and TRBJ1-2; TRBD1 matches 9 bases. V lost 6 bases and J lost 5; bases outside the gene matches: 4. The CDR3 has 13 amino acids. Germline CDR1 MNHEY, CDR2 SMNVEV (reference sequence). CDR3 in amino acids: CASRRDREYGYTF. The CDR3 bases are TGTGCCAGCAGACGGGACAGGGAGTATGGCTACACCTTC.

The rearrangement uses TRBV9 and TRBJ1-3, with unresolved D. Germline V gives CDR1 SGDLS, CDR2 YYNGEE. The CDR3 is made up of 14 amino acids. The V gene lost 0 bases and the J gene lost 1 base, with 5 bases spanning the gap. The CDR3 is CASSVAMSGNTIYF. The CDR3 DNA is TGTGCCAGCAGCGTAGCCATGTCTGGAAACACCATATATTTT.

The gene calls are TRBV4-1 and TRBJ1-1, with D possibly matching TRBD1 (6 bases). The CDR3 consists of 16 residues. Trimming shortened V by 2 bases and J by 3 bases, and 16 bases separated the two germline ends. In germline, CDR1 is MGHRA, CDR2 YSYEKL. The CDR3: CASSQRVGGVDTEAFF. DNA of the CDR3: TGCGCCAGCAGCCAAAGGGTCGGGGGCGTTGACACTGAAGCTTTCTTT.

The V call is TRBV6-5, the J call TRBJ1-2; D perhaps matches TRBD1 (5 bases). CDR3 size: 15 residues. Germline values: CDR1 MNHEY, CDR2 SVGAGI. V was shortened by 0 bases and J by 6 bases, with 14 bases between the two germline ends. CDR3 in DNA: TGTGCCAGCAGTTACTCCGCAGGGATCCTCGATGGCTACACCTTC. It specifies CASSYSAGILDGYTF.